This T cell receptor (beta chain) was captured in a study of human T cells and chemical hapten exposure. The study, taken as a whole, reports: No alteration of TCRs above 1 in 1000 frequency was seen with DPC sensitization. Large CDR3 similarity clusters arose significantly more often from expanded TCRs than from controls. The count of PT1 expanded TCRs correlated positively with patch test score.

In its sample, this clonotype was seen many times. Its target is unknown. Regarding time point: patch test 1, 2 weeks after DPC sensitization. Treatment denoted: therapeutic diphenylcyclopropenone sensitization with weekly scalp DPC. At patch-test visits, sampling came before the patch test. CDR1 and CDR2 (germline): SQVTM, ANQGSEA. CDR3 length equals 12 residues. The ends lost 4 bases at V and 7 bases at J; junction bases unmatched: 2. MiXCR, applied by TCRdb to the RACE reads, yields one record per CDR3 protein. Among some 380,000 distinct CDR3 sequences listed, roughly 4.8% were seen once. This chain links TRBV29-1 with TRBJ2-1, with TRBD2 matching over 9 bases. This sequence originates from a woman aged 45-65 years with alopecia areata. Some clones in this sample may be carry-over from other donors' samples. Specimen: whole blood, collected in connection with sensitization to the hapten diphenylcyclopropenone (DPC). As DNA, the CDR3 is TGCAGCGTTGTGAGCGGGAGGAATGAGCAGTTCTTC. Translating gives CSVVSGRNEQFF.